This entry concerns a single T cell receptor (beta chain). This CDR3 has 15 amino acids. CDR1 is SGHKS, CDR2 YYEKEE, per germline (reference sequence). J lost 0 bases, V lost 3 bases, and 3 bases had no gene match. This entry is derived from a study of blood T cells in healthy people across ages. Primers used in a second PCR of about 7 to 12 cycles were a sample-barcoded 5' primer and a J-beta primer mix. MiXCR was run by TCRdb on the 5' RACE reads, yielding one entry per CDR3 protein. The table shows about 800,000 distinct CDR3 sequences, with roughly 64% occurring only once. What was sequenced was blood. The chain has TRBV5-5 and TRBJ2-7; TRBD1 matches at 10 bases. The TCR was taken from a man aged 25-40 years in good health. DNA for the CDR3: TGTGCCAGCAGCTACCGGACAGGGGGCTCCTACGAGCAGTACTTC. It codes for CASSYRTGGSYEQYF.